This TCR beta chain is drawn from a study of Ad26.COV2.S vaccination and SARS-CoV-2 variants. General study points: The breadth of spike-specific CD8+ and CD4+ T cell responses after vaccination was reportedly substantial. The TCR breadth and depth analyses may have understated or missed part of the total T cell responses. Vaccine recipients showed a spike-specific TCR breadth that was higher than in placebo recipients. People who got the vaccine or the placebo had similar non-spike TCR breadth.

Details on this clone: Its antigen remains unknown. Different DNA sequences within this sample yield the same CDR3.

The CDR3 consists of 15 residues. The V and J ends lost 2 bases and 0 bases, in that order; junction bases with no gene match: 1. From germline, CDR1 is SGHRS and CDR2 YFSETQ. Here immunoSEQ multiplex PCR was the method, and the copy in TCRdb shows in-frame clones only, minus some. The sample lists around 100,000 clones; around 81% were seen once. Specimen: peripheral blood, collected after recovery from COVID-19. The chain joins TRBV5-1 to TRBJ2-2; 7 bases map to TRBD2. The TCR comes from a human donor who had recovered from COVID-19. CDR3 nucleotide sequence: TGCGCCAGCAGCTTCGGGACTACGAACACCGGGGAGCTGTTTTTT. This translates into CASSFGTTNTGELFF.